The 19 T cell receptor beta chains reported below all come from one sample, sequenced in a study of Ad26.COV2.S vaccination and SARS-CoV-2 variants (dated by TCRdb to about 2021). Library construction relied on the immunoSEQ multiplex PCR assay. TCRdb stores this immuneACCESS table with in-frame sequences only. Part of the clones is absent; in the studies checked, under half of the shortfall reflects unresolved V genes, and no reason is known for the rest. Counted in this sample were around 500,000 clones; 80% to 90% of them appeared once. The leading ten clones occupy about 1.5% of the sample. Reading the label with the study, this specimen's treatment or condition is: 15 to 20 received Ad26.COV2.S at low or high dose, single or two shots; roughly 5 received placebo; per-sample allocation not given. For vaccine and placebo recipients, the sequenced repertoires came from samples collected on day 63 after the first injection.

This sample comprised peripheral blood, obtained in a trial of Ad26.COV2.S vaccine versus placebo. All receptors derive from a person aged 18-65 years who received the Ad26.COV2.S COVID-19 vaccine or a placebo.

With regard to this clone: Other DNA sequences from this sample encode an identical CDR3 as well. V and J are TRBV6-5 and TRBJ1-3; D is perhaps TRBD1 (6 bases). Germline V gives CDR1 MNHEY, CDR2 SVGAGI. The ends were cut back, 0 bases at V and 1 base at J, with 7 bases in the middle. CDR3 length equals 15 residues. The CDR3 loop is CASSYSRGSGNTIYF. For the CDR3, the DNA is TGTGCCAGCAGTTACTCGAGGGGGTCTGGAAACACCATATATTTT.

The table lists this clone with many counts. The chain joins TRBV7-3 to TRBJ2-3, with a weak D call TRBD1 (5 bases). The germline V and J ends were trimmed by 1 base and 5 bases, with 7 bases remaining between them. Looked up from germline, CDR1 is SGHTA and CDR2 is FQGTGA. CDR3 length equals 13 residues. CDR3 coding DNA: TGTGCCAGCAGCTTAATAGGGGAAGATACGCAGTATTTT. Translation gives CASSLIGEDTQYF.

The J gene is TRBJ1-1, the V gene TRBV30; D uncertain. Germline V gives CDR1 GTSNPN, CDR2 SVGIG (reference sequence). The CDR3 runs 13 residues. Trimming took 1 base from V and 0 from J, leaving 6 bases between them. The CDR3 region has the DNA TGTGCCTGGAGTGCCCACCTGAACACTGAAGCTTTCTTT. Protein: CAWSAHLNTEAFF.

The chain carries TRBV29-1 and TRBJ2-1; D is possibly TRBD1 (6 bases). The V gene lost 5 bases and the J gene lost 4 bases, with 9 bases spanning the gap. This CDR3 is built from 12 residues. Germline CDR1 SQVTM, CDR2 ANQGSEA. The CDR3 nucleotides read TGCAGCGTTCCAGGACAGTACAATGAGCAGTTCTTC. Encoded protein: CSVPGQYNEQFF.

The DNA for the CDR3 is TGCGCCAGCAGTCTGCCGGGACTCCACGACAATGAGCAGTTCTTC. Protein sequence: CASSLPGLHDNEQFF. The chain uses TRBV5-1 and TRBJ2-1; possible D gene TRBD2, 6 bases. The germline V gene encodes CDR1 SGHRS and CDR2 YFSETQ. Trimming stripped 5 bases from V and 5 bases from J, with 17 bases between. The CDR3 spans 15 residues.

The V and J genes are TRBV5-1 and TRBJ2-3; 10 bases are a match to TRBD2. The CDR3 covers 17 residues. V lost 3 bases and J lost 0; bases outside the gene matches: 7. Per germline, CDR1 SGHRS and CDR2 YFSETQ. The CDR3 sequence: CASSSGTSVLSTDTQYF. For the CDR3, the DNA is TGCGCCAGCAGCTCCGGGACTAGCGTCCTTAGCACAGATACGCAGTATTTT.

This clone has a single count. The CDR3 sequence is CATSGLTGDNEQFF. Written as DNA, the CDR3 is TGTGCCACCAGTGGCCTAACAGGGGACAATGAGCAGTTCTTC. V usage is TRBV24-1 and J usage is TRBJ2-1, with 7 bases aligning to TRBD1. The CDR3 has 14 amino acids. With V trimmed by 5 bases and J by 5 bases, 5 bases remained unmatched. Germline V CDR1 and CDR2: KGHDR, SFDVKD.

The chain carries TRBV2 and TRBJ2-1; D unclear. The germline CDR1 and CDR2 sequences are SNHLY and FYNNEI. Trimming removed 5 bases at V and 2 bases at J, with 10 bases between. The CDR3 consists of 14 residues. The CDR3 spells CASSYRQPYNEQFF. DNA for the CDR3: TGTGCCAGCAGTTACCGGCAGCCCTACAATGAGCAGTTCTTC.

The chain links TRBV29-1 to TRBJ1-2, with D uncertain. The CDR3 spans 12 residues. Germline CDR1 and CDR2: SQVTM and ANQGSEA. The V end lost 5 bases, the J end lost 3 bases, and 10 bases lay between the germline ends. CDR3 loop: CSVSARYYGYTF. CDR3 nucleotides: TGCAGCGTTTCGGCCCGGTACTATGGCTACACCTTC.

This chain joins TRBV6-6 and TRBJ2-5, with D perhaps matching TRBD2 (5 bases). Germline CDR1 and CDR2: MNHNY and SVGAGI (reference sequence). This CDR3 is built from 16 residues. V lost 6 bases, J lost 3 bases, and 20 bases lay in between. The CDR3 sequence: CASSHQLGGQKETQYF. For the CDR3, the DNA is TGTGCCAGCAGCCACCAACTCGGCGGGCAAAAAGAGACCCAGTACTTC.

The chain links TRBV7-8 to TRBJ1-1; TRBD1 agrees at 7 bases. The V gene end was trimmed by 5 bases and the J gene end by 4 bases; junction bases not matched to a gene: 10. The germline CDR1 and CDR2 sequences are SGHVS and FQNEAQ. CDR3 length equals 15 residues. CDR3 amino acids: CASSSRGGRATEAFF. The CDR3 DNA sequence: TGTGCCAGCAGCAGCCGAGGGGGCCGTGCCACTGAAGCTTTCTTT.

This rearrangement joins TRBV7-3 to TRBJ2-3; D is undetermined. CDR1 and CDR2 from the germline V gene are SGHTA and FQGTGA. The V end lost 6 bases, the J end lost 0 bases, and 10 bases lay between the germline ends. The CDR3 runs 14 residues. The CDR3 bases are TGTGCCAGCAGTCCCGTCAGTAGCACAGATACGCAGTATTTT. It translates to CASSPVSSTDTQYF.

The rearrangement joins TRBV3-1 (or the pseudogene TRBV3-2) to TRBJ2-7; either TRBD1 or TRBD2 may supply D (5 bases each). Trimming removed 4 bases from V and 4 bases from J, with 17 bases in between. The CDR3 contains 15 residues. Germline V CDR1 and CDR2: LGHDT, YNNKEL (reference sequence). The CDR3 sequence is CASSRASRDLYEQYF. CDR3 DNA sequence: TGTGCCAGCAGCCGTGCTAGCCGGGACCTGTACGAGCAGTACTTC.

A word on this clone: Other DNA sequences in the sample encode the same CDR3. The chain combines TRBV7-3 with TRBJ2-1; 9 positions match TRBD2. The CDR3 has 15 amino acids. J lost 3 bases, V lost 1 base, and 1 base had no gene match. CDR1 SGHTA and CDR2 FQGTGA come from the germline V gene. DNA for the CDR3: TGTGCCAGCAGCTTAAAAGCGGGAGGCTACAATGAGCAGTTCTTC. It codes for CASSLKAGGYNEQFF.

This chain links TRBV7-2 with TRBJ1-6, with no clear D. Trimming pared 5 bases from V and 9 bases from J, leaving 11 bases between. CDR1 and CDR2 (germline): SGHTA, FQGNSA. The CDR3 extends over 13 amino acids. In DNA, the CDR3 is TGTGCCAGCAGCCAACGACTCGGTTCACCCCTCCACTTT. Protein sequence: CASSQRLGSPLHF. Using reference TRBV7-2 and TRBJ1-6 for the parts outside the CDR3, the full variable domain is GAGVSQSPSNKVTEKGKDVELRCDPISGHTALYWYRQSLGQGLEFLIYFQGNSAPDKSGLPSDRFSAERTGGSVSTLTIQRTQQEDSAVYLCASSQRLGSPLHFGNGTRLTVT.

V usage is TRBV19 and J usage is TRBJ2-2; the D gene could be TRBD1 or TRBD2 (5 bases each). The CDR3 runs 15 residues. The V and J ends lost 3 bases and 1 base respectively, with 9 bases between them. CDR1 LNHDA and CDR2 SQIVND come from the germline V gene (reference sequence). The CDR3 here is CASSMGVGNTGELFF. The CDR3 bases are TGTGCCAGTAGTATGGGGGTAGGGAACACCGGGGAGCTGTTTTTT.

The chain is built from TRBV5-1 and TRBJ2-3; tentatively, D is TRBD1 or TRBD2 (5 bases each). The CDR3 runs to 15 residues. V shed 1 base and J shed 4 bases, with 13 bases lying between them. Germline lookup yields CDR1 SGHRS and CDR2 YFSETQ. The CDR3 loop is CASSLSGRVPDTQYF. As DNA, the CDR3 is TGCGCCAGCAGCTTGAGCGGCAGGGTCCCAGATACGCAGTATTTT.

CDR3: CASSHDLSGPYTGELFF. CDR3 DNA: TGTGCCAGCAGCCATGACCTCTCAGGCCCTTACACCGGGGAGCTGTTTTTT. The chain couples TRBV14 to TRBJ2-2; D remains unclear. Trimming shortened V by 3 bases and J by 3 bases, and 17 bases separated the two germline ends. CDR1 is SGHDN, CDR2 FVKESK, per germline. CDR3 length: 17 residues.

As DNA, the CDR3 is TGTGCCAGCAGTGAATTCACGATGAACTATAATACGCAGTATTTT. Translation: CASSEFTMNYNTQYF. V and J are TRBV25-1 and TRBJ2-3; D is ambiguous. The germline V gene encodes CDR1 MGHDK and CDR2 SYGVNS. Trimming left V 1 base short and J 7 bases short, with 15 bases between. The CDR3 covers 15 residues.